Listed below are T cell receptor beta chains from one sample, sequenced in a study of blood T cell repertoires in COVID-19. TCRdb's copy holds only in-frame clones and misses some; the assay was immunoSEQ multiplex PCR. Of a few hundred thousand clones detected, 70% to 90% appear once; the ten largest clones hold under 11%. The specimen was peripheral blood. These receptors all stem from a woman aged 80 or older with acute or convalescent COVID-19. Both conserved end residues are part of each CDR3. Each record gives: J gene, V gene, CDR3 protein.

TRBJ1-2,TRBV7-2,CASSLSLYGYTF
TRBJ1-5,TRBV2,CASSEQGNQPQHF
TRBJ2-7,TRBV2,CASSVLGQGAPYF
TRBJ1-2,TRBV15,CATSRGQGANYGYTF
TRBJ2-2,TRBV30,CAWRRLAGAAGELFF
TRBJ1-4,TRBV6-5,CASSYFRGGEKLFF
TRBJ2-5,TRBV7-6,CASSIGVAGGLETQYF
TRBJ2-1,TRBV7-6,CASSTPNAGASYNEQFF
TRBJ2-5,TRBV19,CASSSGQGERETQYF
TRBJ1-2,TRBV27,CASSLRQGGGYGYTF
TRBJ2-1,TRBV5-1,CASTILGQGAYEQFF
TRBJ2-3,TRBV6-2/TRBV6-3,CASSGWTSGGDTQYF
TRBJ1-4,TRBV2,CASKRGVGSKLFF
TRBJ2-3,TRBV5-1,CASSVGTSGSTDTQYF
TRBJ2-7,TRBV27,CASSRLAGPYEQYF
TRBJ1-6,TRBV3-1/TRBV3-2,CASSPQGRDSPLHF
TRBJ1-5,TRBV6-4,CASSPDTSNQPQHF
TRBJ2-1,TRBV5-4,CASSPGTPERNEQFF
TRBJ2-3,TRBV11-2,CASSLFGRWTGTDTQYF
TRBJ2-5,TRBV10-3,CAITGTEGETQYF
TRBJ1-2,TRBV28,CASSLRVPGYGYTF
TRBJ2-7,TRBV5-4,CASSLRGQGPYEQYF
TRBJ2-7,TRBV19,CASSHRDSYEQYF
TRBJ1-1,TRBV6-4,CASSEGRGTEAFF
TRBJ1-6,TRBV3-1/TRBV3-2,CASSQEGGSRGSPLHF
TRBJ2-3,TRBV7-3,CASSLSRGDTQYF
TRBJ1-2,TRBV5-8,CASSRGQGDYGYTF
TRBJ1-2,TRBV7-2,CASSSADRAGGYTF
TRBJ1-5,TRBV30,CAWSVGQGSQPQHF
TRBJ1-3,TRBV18,CASSLRARVSGNTIYF
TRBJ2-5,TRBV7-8,CASSLVGLVGNQETQYF
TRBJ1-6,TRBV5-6,CASSGRVEPLHF
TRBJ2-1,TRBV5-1,CASSSSPGTSVDEQFF
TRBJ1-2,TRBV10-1,CAHRSRDGYTF
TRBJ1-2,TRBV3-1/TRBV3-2,CASSLKGQGSDYTF
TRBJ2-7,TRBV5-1,CASSSRTGEAYEQYF